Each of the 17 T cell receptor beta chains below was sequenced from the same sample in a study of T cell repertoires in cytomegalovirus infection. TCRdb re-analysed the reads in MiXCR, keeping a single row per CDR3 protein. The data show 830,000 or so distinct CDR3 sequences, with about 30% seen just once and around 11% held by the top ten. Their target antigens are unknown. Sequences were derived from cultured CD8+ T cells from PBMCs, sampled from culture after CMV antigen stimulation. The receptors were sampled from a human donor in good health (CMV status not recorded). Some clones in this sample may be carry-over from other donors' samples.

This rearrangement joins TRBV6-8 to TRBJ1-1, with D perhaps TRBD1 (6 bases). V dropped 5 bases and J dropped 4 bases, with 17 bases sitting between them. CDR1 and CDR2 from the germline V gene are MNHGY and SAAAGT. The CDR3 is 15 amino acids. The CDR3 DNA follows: TGTGCCAGCAGTCCACTCACAGGGAGGGTCACTGAAGCTTTCTTT. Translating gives CASSPLTGRVTEAFF.

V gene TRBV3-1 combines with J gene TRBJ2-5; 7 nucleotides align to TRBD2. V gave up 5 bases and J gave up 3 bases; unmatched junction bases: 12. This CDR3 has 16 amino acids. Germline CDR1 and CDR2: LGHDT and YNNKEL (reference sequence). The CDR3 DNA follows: TGTGCCAGCAGCTCGTCCAACCGGGGGGTAGAAGAGACCCAGTACTTC. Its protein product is CASSSSNRGVEETQYF.

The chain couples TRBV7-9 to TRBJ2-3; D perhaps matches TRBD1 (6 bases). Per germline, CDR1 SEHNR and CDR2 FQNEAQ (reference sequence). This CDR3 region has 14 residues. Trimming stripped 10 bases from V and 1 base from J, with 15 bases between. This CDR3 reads CATPGASRTDTQYF. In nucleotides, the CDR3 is TGTGCCACTCCAGGGGCATCCCGCACAGATACGCAGTATTTT.

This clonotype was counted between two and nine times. The CDR3 sequence is CASSIPWDRVSNQPQHF. The DNA of the CDR3 is TGTGCCAGTAGTATCCCATGGGACAGAGTTAGCAATCAGCCCCAGCATTTT. This chain joins TRBV19 and TRBJ1-5; TRBD1 agrees at 7 bases. Unmatched junction bases numbered 8, after V lost 3 bases and J lost 0 bases. The CDR3 loop spans 17 amino acids. The germline gives CDR1 LNHDA, CDR2 SQIVND (reference sequence).

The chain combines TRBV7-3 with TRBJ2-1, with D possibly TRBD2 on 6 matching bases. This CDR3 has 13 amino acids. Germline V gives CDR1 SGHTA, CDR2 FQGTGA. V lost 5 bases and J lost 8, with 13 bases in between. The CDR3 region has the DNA TGTGCCAGCAGCCCTAACGCGGGGTATGAGCAGTTCTTC. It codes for CASSPNAGYEQFF.

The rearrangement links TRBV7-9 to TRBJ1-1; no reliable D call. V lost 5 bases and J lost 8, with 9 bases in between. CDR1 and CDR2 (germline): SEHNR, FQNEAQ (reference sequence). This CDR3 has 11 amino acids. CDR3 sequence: CASSGGREAFF. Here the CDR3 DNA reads TGTGCCAGCAGCGGTGGGAGGGAAGCTTTCTTT.

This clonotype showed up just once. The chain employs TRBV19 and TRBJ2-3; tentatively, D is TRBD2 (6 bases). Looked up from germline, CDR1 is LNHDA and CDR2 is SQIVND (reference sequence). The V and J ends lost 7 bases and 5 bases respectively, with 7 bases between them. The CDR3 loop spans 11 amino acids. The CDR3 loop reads CASMGGDTQYF. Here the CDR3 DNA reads TGTGCCAGTATGGGGGGAGATACGCAGTATTTT.

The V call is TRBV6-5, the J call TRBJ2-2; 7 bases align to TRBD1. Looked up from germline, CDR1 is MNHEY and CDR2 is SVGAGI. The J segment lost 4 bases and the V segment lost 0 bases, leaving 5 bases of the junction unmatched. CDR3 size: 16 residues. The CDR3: CASSYSYPGGTGELFF. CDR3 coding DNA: TGTGCCAGCAGTTACTCGTATCCAGGGGGCACCGGGGAGCTGTTTTTT.

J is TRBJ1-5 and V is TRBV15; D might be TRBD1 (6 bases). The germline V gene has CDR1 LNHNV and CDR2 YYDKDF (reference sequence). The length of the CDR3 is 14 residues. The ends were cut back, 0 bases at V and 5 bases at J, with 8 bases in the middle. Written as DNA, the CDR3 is TGTGCCACCAGCAGAGATACAGGGTATCAGCCCCAGCATTTT. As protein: CATSRDTGYQPQHF.

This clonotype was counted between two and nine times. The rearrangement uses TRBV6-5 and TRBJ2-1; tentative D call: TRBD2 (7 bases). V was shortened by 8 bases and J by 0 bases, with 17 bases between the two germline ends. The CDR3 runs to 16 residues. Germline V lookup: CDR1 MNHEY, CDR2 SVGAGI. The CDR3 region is CASRGAGWSSYNEQFF. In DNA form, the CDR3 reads TGTGCCAGCCGGGGGGCGGGGTGGAGCTCCTACAATGAGCAGTTCTTC.

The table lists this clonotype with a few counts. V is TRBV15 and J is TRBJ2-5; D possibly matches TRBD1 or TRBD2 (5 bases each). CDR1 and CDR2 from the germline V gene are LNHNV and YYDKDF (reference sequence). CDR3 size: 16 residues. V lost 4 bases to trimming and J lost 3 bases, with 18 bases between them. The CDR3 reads CATSNNRDPVEETQYF. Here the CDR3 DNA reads TGTGCCACCAGCAACAACCGGGACCCAGTGGAAGAGACCCAGTACTTC.

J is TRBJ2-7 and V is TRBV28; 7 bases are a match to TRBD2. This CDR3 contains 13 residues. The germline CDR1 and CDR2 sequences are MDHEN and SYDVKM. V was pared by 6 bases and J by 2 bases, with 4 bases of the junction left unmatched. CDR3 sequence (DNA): TGTGCCAGCAGCTTAGCGGGTCCCTACGAGCAGTACGTC. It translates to CASSLAGPYEQYV.

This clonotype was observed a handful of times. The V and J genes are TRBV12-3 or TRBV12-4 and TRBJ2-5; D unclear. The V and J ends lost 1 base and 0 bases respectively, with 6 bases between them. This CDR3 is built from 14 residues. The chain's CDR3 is CASSLDINQETQYF. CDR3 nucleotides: TGTGCCAGCAGTTTAGATATCAACCAAGAGACCCAGTACTTC.

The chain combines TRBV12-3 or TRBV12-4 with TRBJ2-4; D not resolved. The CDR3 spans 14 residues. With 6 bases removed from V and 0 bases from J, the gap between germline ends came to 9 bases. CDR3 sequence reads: CASSPLVAKNIQYF. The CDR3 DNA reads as TGTGCCAGCAGCCCCCTCGTAGCCAAAAACATTCAGTACTTC.

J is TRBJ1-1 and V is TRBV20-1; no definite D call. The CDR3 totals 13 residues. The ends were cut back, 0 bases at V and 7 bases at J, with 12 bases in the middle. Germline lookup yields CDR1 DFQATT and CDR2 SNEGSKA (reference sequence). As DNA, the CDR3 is TGCAGTGCTAGAGATAGCCAATACGGTGAAGCTTTCTTT. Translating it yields CSARDSQYGEAFF.

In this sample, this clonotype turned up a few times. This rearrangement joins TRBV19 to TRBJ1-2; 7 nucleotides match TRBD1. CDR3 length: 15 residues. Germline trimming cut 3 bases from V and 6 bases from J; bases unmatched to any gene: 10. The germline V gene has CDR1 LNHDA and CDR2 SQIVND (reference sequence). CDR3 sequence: CASSIRYAGGHGYTF. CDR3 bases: TGTGCCAGTAGTATCCGGTATGCAGGGGGGCATGGCTACACCTTC. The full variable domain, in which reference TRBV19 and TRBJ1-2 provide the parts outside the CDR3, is DGGITQSPKYLFRKEGQNVTLSCEQNLNHDAMYWYRQDPGQGLRLIYYSQIVNDFQKGDIAEGYSVSREKKESFPLTVTSAQKNPTAFYLCASSIRYAGGHGYTFGSGTRLTVV.

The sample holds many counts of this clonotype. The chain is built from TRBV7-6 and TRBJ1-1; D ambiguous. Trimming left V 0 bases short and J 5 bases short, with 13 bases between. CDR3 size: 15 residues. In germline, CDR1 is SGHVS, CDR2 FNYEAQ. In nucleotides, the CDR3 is TGTGCCAGCAGCTTAGCGGAGGAAGGGATGACTGAAGCTTTCTTT. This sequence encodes CASSLAEEGMTEAFF. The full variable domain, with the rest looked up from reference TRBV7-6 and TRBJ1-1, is GAGVSQSPRYKVTKRGQDVALRCDPISGHVSLYWYRQALGQGPEFLTYFNYEAQQDKSGLPNDRFSAERPEGSISTLTIQRTEQRDSAMYRCASSLAEEGMTEAFFGQGTRLTVV.